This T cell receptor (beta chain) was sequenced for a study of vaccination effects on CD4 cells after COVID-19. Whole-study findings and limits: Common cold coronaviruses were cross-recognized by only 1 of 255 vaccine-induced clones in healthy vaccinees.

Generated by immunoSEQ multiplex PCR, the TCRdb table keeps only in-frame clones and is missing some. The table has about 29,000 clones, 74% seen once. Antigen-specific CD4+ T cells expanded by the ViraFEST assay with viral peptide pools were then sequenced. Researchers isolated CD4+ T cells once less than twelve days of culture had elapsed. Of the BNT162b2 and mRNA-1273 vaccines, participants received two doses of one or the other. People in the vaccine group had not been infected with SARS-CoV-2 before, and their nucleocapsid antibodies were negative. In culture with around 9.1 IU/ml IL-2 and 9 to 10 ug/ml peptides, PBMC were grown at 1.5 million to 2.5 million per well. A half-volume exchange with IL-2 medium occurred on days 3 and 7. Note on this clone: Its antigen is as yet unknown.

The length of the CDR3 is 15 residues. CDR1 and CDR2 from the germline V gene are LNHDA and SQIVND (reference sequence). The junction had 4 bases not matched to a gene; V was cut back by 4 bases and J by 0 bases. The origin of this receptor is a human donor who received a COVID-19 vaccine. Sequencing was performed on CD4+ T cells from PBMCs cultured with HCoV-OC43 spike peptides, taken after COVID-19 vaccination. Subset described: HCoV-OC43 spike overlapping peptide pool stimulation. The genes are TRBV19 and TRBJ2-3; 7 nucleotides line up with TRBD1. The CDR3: CASSTSGQSTDTQYF. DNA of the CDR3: TGTGCCAGTAGTACCTCGGGACAGAGCACAGATACGCAGTATTTT. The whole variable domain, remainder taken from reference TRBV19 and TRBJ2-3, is DGGITQSPKYLFRKEGQNVTLSCEQNLNHDAMYWYRQDPGQGLRLIYYSQIVNDFQKGDIAEGYSVSREKKESFPLTVTSAQKNPTAFYLCASSTSGQSTDTQYFGPGTRLTVL.